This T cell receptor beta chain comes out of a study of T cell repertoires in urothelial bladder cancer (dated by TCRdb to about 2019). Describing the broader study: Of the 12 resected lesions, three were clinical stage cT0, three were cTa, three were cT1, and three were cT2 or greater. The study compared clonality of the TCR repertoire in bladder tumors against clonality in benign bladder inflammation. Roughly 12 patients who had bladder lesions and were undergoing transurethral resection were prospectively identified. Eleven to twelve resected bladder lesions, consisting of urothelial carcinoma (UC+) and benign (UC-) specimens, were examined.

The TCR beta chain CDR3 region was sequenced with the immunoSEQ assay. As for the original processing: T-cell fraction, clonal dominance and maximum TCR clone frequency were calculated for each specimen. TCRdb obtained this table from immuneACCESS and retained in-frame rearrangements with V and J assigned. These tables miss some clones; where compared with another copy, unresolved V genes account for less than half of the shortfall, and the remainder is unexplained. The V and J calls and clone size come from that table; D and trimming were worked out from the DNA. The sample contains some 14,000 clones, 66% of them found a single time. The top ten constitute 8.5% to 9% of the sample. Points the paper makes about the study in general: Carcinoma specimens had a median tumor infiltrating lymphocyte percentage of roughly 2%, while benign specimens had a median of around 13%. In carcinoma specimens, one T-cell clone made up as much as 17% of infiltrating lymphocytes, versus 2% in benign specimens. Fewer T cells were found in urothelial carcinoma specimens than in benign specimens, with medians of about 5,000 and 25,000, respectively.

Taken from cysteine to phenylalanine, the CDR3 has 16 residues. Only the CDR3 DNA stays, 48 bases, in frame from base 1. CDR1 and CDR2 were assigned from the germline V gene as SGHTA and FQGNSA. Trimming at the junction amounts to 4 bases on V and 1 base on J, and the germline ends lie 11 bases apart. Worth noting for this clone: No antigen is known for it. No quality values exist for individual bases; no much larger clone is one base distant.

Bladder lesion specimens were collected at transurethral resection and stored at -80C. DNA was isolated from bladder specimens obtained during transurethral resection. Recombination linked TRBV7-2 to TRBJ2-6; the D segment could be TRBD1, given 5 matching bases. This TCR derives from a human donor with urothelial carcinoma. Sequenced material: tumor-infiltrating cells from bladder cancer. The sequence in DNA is TGTGCCAGCAGCTCCAAGGGGAATTCTGGGGCCAACGTCCTGACTTTC. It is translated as CASSSKGNSGANVLTF.